The rows below give T cell receptor beta chains drawn from one sample of a study of breast tumors, draining lymph nodes, adjacent tissues. TCRdb called the multiplex PCR reads again in MiXCR, with one record for every CDR3 protein. The table lists tens of thousands of distinct CDR3 sequences, approximately 19% of them singletons, with about 2.2% in the top ten. Material: axillary lymph node tissue. These receptors all stem from a female donor with breast cancer. Some clones in this sample may be carry-over from other donors' samples. Each CDR3 is given with its conserved first and last residue. D genes are given only for firm matches. The size entry is marked missing in some rows and otherwise reads once, few, many or a size class.

V gene	D gene	clone size	J gene	CDR3 length	CDR3 protein	CDR3 DNA
TRBV27	TRBD2	few	TRBJ2-5	16	CASSSPGTSGEETQYF	TGTGCCAGCAGTTCACCCGGGACTAGCGGCGAAGAGACCCAGTACTTC
TRBV5-1	TRBD1	many	TRBJ2-7	14	CASSFGTGGQEQYF	TGCGCCAGCAGCTTCGGGACAGGGGGCCAAGAGCAGTACTTC
TRBV5-6	-	few	TRBJ2-6	12	CASSLDRAILTF	TGTGCCAGCAGCTTGGACAGGGCGATCCTGACTTTC
TRBV7-2	-	-	TRBJ1-1	15	CASSFSTGLGTEAFF	TGTGCCAGCAGTTTTAGTACAGGGTTAGGCACTGAAGCTTTCTTT
TRBV27	TRBD1	-	TRBJ2-2	15	CASSLGQVYTGELFF	TGTGCCAGCAGTCTAGGACAGGTATACACCGGGGAGCTGTTTTTT
TRBV20-1	TRBD1	-	TRBJ1-6	15	CSADEAGQLNSPLHF	TGCAGTGCTGATGAAGCGGGACAGCTAAATTCACCCCTCCACTTT
TRBV7-2	-	-	TRBJ1-1	14	CASSLVQSVTEAFF	TGTGCCAGCAGCTTAGTACAGAGTGTTACTGAAGCTTTCTTT
TRBV5-4	TRBD2	-	TRBJ2-2	16	CASSHIAGVDTGELFF	TGTGCCAGCAGCCATATAGCGGGAGTAGACACCGGGGAGCTGTTTTTT
TRBV11-3	-	many	TRBJ2-1	16	CASSLNSGRTSNEQFF	TGTGCCAGCAGCTTAAATTCGGGACGGACGTCGAATGAGCAGTTCTTC
TRBV28	TRBD1	-	TRBJ2-3	13	CASNRGGTDTQYF	TGTGCCAGCAACAGGGGCGGTACAGATACGCAGTATTTT
TRBV20-1	-	many	TRBJ2-7	14	CSAVWRALSYEQYF	TGCAGTGCTGTGTGGCGGGCCCTCTCCTACGAGCAGTACTTC
TRBV20-1	TRBD2	many	TRBJ2-7	14	CSARGLAGSYEQYF	TGCAGTGCTAGAGGACTAGCGGGCTCCTACGAGCAGTACTTC
TRBV4-2	-	many	TRBJ1-2	15	CASSQENQGFYGYTF	TGTGCCAGCAGCCAAGAGAATCAGGGGTTCTATGGCTACACCTTC
TRBV6-1	TRBD1	-	TRBJ2-3	14	CASSKRQGADTQYF	TGTGCCAGCAGTAAACGACAGGGTGCAGATACGCAGTATTTT
TRBV5-5	-	many	TRBJ2-7	15	CASSLTPTGTYEQYF	TGTGCCAGCAGCTTGACCCCTACTGGAACCTACGAGCAGTACTTC
TRBV5-6	-	many	TRBJ2-5	12	CASLGRSETQYF	TGTGCCAGCCTTGGAAGGTCAGAGACCCAGTACTTC
TRBV30	-	-	TRBJ2-2	12	CAWSQGSGELFF	TGTGCCTGGAGTCAGGGAAGCGGGGAGCTGTTTTTT
TRBV15	-	many	TRBJ2-1	14	CATSRGGPYNEQFF	TGTGCCACCAGTAGGGGCGGTCCCTACAATGAGCAGTTCTTC
TRBV19	TRBD1	many	TRBJ2-2	18	CASSIVPGQGRGTAELFF	TGTGCCAGTAGTATAGTCCCCGGACAGGGTAGGGGGACCGCGGAGCTGTTTTTT
TRBV28	TRBD2	-	TRBJ2-7	15	CASSSPGTSGHEQYF	TGTGCCAGCAGTTCACCCGGGACTAGCGGCCACGAGCAGTACTTC
TRBV6-5	-	many	TRBJ1-2	15	CASSYSGRFPYGYTF	TGTGCCAGCAGTTACTCCGGCAGATTTCCCTATGGCTACACCTTC
TRBV9	TRBD1	few	TRBJ1-1	15	CASSVDPRGSTEAFF	TGTGCCAGCAGCGTAGATCCCAGGGGGAGCACTGAAGCTTTCTTT
TRBV7-2	TRBD1	many	TRBJ2-7	14	CASSLQQGAYEQYF	TGTGCCAGCAGCTTACAACAGGGGGCGTACGAGCAGTACTTC
TRBV5-1	-	many	TRBJ2-7	15	CASSGDSSLAYEQYF	TGCGCCAGCAGCGGGGACTCCTCTTTAGCCTACGAGCAGTACTTC
TRBV7-9	TRBD2	many	TRBJ2-7	13	CASSPAGGNEQYF	TGTGCCAGCAGCCCCGCGGGGGGCAACGAGCAGTACTTC
TRBV15	-	many	TRBJ2-2	14	CATSRTGNTGELFF	TGTGCCACCAGCAGGACAGGGAACACCGGGGAGCTGTTTTTT
TRBV5-1	TRBD2	many	TRBJ2-7	17	CASSGGTSGSRAYEQYF	TGCGCCAGCAGCGGGGGGACTAGCGGCTCTAGGGCCTACGAGCAGTACTTC
TRBV11-3	-	many	TRBJ1-3	16	CASSWVVRRSGNTIYF	TGTGCCAGCAGCTGGGTGGTGCGGCGCTCTGGAAACACCATATATTTT
TRBV20-1	TRBD2	many	TRBJ2-3	14	CSATRRERTDTQYF	TGCAGTGCTACCCGGCGGGAGAGAACAGATACGCAGTATTTT
TRBV20-1	TRBD1	-	TRBJ1-4	13	CSARDRVYEKLLF	TGCAGTGCTAGGGACAGGGTTTATGAAAAACTGCTTTTC
TRBV2	-	many	TRBJ2-3	14	CASSPVEGTDTQYF	TGTGCCAGCAGTCCGGTTGAGGGCACAGATACGCAGTATTTT
TRBV6-2/TRBV6-3	-	many	TRBJ1-3	12	CASQSSGNTIYF	TGTGCCAGCCAGAGTTCTGGAAACACCATATATTTT
TRBV10-3	TRBD1	-	TRBJ2-4	16	CAISSRVGQGKNIQYF	TGTGCCATCAGTTCCCGGGTAGGACAGGGGAAAAACATTCAGTACTTC
TRBV18	TRBD1	-	TRBJ1-6	13	CASSHTTGTDLHF	TGTGCCAGCTCCCATACGACCGGGACAGACCTCCACTTT
TRBV19	-	many	TRBJ2-3	15	CASSPQAAYTDTQYF	TGTGCCAGTAGTCCCCAGGCAGCCTACACAGATACGCAGTATTTT
TRBV4-2	-	-	TRBJ2-1	18	CASSLGTLDQRSYNEQFF	TGTGCCAGCAGCCTAGGTACGCTGGACCAGAGATCCTACAATGAGCAGTTCTTC
TRBV10-3	TRBD1	many	TRBJ1-3	15	CATGTADLSGNTIYF	TGTGCCACCGGGACAGCGGACCTCTCTGGAAACACCATATATTTT
TRBV12-3/TRBV12-4	-	few	TRBJ1-4	13	CASSSLTREKLFF	TGTGCCAGCAGTTCTCTGACACGAGAAAAACTGTTTTTT
TRBV20-1	TRBD2	once	TRBJ2-3	14	CSAVGTSGTDTQYF	TGCAGTGCTGTCGGGACTAGCGGCACAGATACGCAGTATTTT
TRBV6-2/TRBV6-3	-	few	TRBJ2-2	12	CATRISTGELFF	TGTGCCACTCGTATTTCCACCGGGGAGCTGTTTTTT
TRBV19	-	many	TRBJ2-1	15	CASKTRSNLDNEQFF	TGTGCCAGTAAGACCCGGTCTAACCTTGATAATGAGCAGTTCTTC
TRBV5-1	-	many	TRBJ1-6	14	CASSAQDGGSPLHF	TGCGCCAGCAGCGCCCAAGATGGGGGTTCACCCCTCCACTTT
TRBV28	-	-	TRBJ2-7	13	CASKLAYSYEQHF	TGTGCCAGCAAACTAGCTTACTCCTACGAGCAGCACTTC
TRBV19	TRBD2	many	TRBJ2-1	13	CASWSGGYNEQFF	TGTGCCAGTTGGAGCGGGGGTTACAATGAGCAGTTCTTC
TRBV5-6	-	many	TRBJ2-3	17	CASSLVRGVKTTDTQYF	TGTGCCAGCAGCTTGGTGAGGGGAGTGAAAACCACAGATACGCAGTATTTT
TRBV5-1	TRBD1	many	TRBJ1-2	14	CASSSRGLNYGYTF	TGCGCCAGCAGCTCCAGGGGGTTGAACTATGGCTACACCTTC
TRBV7-2	-	many	TRBJ2-2	13	CASSLEMAGELFF	TGTGCCAGCAGCTTAGAGATGGCCGGGGAGCTGTTTTTT
TRBV28	-	-	TRBJ2-5	13	CATRPQGGETQYF	TGTGCCACCCGACCCCAGGGTGGCGAGACCCAGTACTTC
TRBV19	-	many	TRBJ1-5	15	CASSIDHGPNQPQHF	TGTGCCAGTAGTATAGATCATGGGCCCAATCAGCCCCAGCATTTT
TRBV12-5	-	many	TRBJ2-3	13	CASGLVGGVGQYF	TGTGCTAGTGGTTTGGTAGGGGGGGTGGGCCAGTATTTT
TRBV20-1	-	many	TRBJ2-1	10	CSAIFYEQFF	TGCAGTGCCATATTTTATGAGCAGTTCTTC
TRBV9	-	many	TRBJ2-5	16	CASSVGARPYQETQYF	TGTGCCAGCAGCGTAGGTGCGCGGCCGTACCAAGAGACCCAGTACTTC
TRBV6-5	-	few	TRBJ2-7	14	CASSYTTATYEQYF	TGTGCCAGCAGTTACACGACGGCTACCTACGAGCAGTACTTC
TRBV10-3	TRBD2	many	TRBJ2-1	16	CASSPGGLAGRNEQFF	TGTGCCAGCTCTCCGGGGGGACTAGCGGGAAGGAATGAGCAGTTCTTC
TRBV5-5	TRBD1	many	TRBJ1-2	13	CASSPNRGGGYTF	TGTGCCAGCAGCCCAAACAGGGGCGGTGGCTACACCTTC
TRBV4-1	TRBD1	many	TRBJ2-5	15	CASSPGGNFQETQYF	TGCGCCAGCAGCCCAGGGGGCAATTTCCAAGAGACCCAGTACTTC
TRBV27	-	few	TRBJ2-7	13	CASSLRESNPEYF	TGTGCCAGCAGTTTACGGGAAAGTAACCCCGAGTACTTC
TRBV2	TRBD1	-	TRBJ2-2	13	CASLRQGVGELFF	TGTGCCAGCCTGAGACAGGGGGTCGGGGAGCTGTTTTTT
TRBV4-3	TRBD2	many	TRBJ2-7	15	CASSQTASGSYEQYF	TGCGCCAGCAGCCAGACCGCTAGCGGGAGCTACGAGCAGTACTTC
TRBV3-1	-	many	TRBJ1-4	15	CASTPGRGANEKLFF	TGTGCCAGCACGCCAGGCCGCGGTGCTAATGAAAAACTGTTTTTT